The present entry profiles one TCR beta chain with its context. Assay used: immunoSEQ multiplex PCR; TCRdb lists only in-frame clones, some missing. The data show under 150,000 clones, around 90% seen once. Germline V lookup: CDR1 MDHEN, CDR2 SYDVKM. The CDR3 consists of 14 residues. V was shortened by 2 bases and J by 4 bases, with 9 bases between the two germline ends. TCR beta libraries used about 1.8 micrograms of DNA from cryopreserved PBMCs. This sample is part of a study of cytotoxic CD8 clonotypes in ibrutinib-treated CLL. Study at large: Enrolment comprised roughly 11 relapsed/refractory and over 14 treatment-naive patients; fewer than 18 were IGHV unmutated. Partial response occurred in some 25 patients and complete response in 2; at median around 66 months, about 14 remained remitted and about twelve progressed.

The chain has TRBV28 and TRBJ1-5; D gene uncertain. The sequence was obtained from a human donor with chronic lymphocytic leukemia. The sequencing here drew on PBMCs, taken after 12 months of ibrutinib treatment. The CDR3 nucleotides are TGTGCCAGCAGTTTAGAAAGGGTAAATCAGCCCCAGCATTTT. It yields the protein CASSLERVNQPQHF.